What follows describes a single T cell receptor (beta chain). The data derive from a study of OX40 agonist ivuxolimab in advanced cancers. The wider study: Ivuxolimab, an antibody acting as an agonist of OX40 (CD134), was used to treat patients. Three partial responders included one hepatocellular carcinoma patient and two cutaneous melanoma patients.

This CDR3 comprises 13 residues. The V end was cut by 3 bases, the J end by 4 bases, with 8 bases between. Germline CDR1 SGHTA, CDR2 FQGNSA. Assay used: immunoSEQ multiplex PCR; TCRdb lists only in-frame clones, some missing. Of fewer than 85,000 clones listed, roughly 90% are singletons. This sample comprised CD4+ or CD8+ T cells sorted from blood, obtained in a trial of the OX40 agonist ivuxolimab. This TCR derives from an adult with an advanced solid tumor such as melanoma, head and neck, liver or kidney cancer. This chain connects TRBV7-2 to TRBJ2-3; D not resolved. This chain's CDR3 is CASSFITSDTQYF. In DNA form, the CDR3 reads TGTGCCAGCAGCTTTATTACCTCAGATACGCAGTATTTT. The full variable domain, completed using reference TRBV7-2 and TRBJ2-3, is GAGVSQSPSNKVTEKGKDVELRCDPISGHTALYWYRQSLGQGLEFLIYFQGNSAPDKSGLPSDRFSAERTGGSVSTLTIQRTQQEDSAVYLCASSFITSDTQYFGPGTRLTVL.